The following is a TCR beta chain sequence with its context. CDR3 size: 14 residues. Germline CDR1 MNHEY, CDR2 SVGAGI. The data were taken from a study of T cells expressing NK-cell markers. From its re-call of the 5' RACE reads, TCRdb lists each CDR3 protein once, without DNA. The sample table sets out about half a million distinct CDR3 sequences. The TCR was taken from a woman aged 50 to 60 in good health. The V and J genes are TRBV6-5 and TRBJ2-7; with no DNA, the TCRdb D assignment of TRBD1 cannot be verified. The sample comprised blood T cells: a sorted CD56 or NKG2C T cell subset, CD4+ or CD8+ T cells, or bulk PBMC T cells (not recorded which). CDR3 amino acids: CASSYWDRAYEQYF.